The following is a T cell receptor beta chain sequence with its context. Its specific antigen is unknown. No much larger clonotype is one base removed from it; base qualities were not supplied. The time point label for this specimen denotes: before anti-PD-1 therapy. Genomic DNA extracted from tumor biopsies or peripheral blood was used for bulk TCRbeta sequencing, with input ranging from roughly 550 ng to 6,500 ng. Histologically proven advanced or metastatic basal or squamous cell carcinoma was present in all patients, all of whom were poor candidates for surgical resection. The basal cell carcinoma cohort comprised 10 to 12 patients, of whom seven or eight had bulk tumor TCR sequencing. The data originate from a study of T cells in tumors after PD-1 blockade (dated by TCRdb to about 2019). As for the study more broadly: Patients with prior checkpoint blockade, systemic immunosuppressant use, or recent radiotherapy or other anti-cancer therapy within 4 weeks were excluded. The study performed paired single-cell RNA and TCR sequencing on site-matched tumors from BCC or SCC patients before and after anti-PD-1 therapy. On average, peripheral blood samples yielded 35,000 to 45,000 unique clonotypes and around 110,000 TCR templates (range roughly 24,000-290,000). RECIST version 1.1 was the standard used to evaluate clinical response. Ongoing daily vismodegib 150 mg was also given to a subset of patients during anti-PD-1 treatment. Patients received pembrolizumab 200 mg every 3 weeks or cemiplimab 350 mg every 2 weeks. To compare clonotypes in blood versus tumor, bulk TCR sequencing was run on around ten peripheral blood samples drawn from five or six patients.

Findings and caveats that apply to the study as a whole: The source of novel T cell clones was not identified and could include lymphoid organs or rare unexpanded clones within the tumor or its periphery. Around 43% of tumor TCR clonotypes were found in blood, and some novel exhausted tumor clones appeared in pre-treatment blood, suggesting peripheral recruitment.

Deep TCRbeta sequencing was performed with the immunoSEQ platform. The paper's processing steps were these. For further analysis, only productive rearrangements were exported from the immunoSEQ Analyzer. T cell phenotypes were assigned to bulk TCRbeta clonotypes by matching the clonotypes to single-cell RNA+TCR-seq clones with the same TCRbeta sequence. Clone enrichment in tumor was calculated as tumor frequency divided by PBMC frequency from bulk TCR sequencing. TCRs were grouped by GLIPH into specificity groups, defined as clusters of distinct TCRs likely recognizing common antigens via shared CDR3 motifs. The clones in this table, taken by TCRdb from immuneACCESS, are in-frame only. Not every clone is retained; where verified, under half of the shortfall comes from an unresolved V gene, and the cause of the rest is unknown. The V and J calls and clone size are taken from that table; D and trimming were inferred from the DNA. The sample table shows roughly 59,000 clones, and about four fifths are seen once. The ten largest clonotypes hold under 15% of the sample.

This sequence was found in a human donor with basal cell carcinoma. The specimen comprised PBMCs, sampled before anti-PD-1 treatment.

The DNA sequence is given as TGCGCCAGCAGCTCCACAGACAGAAACACCGGGGAGCTGTTTTTT. It codes for CASSSTDRNTGELFF. The chain is assembled from TRBV5-1 and TRBJ2-2, and TRBD1 may be the D gene, going by 5 matching bases. Via the germline V gene, CDR1 is SGHRS and CDR2 YFSETQ. The CDR3 contains 15 residues, cysteine and phenylalanine counted. Here the CDR3 DNA is all that survives: 45 bases in frame from base 1. V is reduced by 3 bases and J by 2 bases, leaving a spacing of 11 bases between them.